One and the same sample provided the 27 T cell receptor beta chains below, sequenced in a study of shared clonotypes between healthy human individuals. The repertoire was sequenced with immunoSEQ multiplex PCR; TCRdb's copy has only in-frame clones and lacks some. The profile shows some 470,000 clones, about 79% of them singletons. Sequenced sample: PBMCs. The origin of the receptors is a woman between 40 and 55 years old in good health. Some clones in this sample may be carry-over from other donors' samples.

This clone was counted between two and nine times. This chain joins TRBV4-2 and TRBJ1-1; 8 nucleotides agree with TRBD1. V shed 2 bases and J 4 bases; nucleotides not matched to a gene: 3. CDR1 is LGHNA, CDR2 YNFKEQ, per germline. This CDR3 has 14 residues. The CDR3 nucleotides read TGTGCCAGCAGCCAAAAGGACAGGGCCACTGAAGCTTTCTTT. It codes for CASSQKDRATEAFF.

The chain combines TRBV30 with TRBJ2-1, with D tentatively TRBD2 (6 bases). The V end lost 0 bases, the J end lost 0 bases, and 21 bases lay between the germline ends. Germline CDR1 and CDR2: GTSNPN and SVGIG (reference sequence). The CDR3 is 19 amino acids. The CDR3 nucleotides read TGTGCCTGGAGTGTGCGGCGGGGAACAACCCGATTCTCCTACAATGAGCAGTTCTTC. Its protein product is CAWSVRRGTTRFSYNEQFF.

This clone was picked up a small number of times. The junction differs from germline at one of its ends, possibly a read error. The rearrangement links TRBV2 to TRBJ2-7; D is uncertain. This CDR3 is 16 amino acids long. The germline CDR1 and CDR2 sequences are SNHLY and FYNNEI. The CDR3 loop reads CASREGMGPPSYEQYF. DNA of the CDR3: TGTGCCAGCAGGGAAGGGATGGGTCCGCCTTCCTACGAGCAGTACTTC.

The sample holds a few counts of this clone. The V call is TRBV7-9, the J call TRBJ2-1; D gene unclear. Germline CDR1 is SEHNR and CDR2 is FQNEAQ (reference sequence). This CDR3 has 10 residues. Trimming shortened V by 3 bases and J by 10 bases, and 4 bases separated the two germline ends. Here the CDR3 DNA reads TGTGCCAGCAGCTTTGGCGAGCAGTTCTTC. Encoded protein: CASSFGEQFF.

This clone has only a few counts. The rearrangement uses TRBV7-2 and TRBJ1-1; 7 bases are a match to TRBD1. The ends lost 0 bases at V and 8 bases at J; junction bases unmatched: 9. Germline CDR1 is SGHTA and CDR2 is FQGNSA. The CDR3 has 15 residues. The CDR3 reads CASSLATGSSSEAFF. The CDR3 DNA reads TGTGCCAGCAGCTTAGCGACAGGGAGTAGTTCCGAAGCTTTCTTT.

This rearrangement joins TRBV19 to TRBJ2-1, with 12 bases fitting TRBD2. CDR1 and CDR2 from the germline V gene are LNHDA and SQIVND (reference sequence). The CDR3 has 15 residues. The ends lost 8 bases at V and 1 base at J; junction bases unmatched: 3. For the CDR3, the DNA is TGTGCCAGTCTAGCGGGAGGGCCATCCTACAATGAGCAGTTCTTC. This encodes CASLAGGPSYNEQFF.

The CDR3 nucleotides read TGTGCCAGCTCACCGCATGCCACAGGGGCGGCTGGAAACACCATATATTTT. Protein: CASSPHATGAAGNTIYF. The chain recombines TRBV18 with TRBJ1-3, with 7 nucleotides matching TRBD1. V lost 3 bases and J lost 2; bases outside the gene matches: 10. The germline V gene encodes CDR1 KGHSH and CDR2 LQKENI. CDR3 length: 17 residues.

CDR3 region: CASSFSSGSGSFQDTQYF. CDR3 nucleotide sequence: TGTGCCAGCAGCTTTTCTTCTGGGAGCGGGAGCTTTCAAGATACGCAGTATTTT. V and J are TRBV7-2 and TRBJ2-3; TRBD2 agrees at 8 bases. CDR1 and CDR2 (germline): SGHTA, FQGNSA. V was clipped by 3 bases and J by 5 bases; unmatched bases: 16. CDR3 length: 18 amino acids.

The chain carries TRBV28 and TRBJ1-5; D is ambiguous. CDR3 length: 16 amino acids. V was shortened by 2 bases and J by 3 bases, with 14 bases between the two germline ends. Germline-derived CDR1 and CDR2 are MDHEN and SYDVKM. In DNA form, the CDR3 reads TGTGCCAGCAGTTTACTAGAGAGGGTGACCAATCAGCCCCAGCATTTT. This gives the protein CASSLLERVTNQPQHF.

V usage is TRBV14 and J usage is TRBJ1-1; TRBD1 is a possible D gene (5 bases). V was trimmed by 3 bases and J by 5 bases, leaving 22 bases between them. Germline-derived CDR1 and CDR2 are SGHDN and FVKESK. The CDR3 extends over 17 amino acids. CDR3 DNA: TGTGCCAGCAGCCACCCCTTCGGCCGGGGGTCGTTAACTGAAGCTTTCTTT. Its protein is CASSHPFGRGSLTEAFF.

About this clone: A far larger clone is off by one base, so a read error is likely. The chain couples TRBV15 to TRBJ2-7; 7 bases map to TRBD2. Germline values: CDR1 LNHNV, CDR2 YYDKDF (reference sequence). This CDR3 is built from 20 residues. V shed 1 base and J 4 bases; nucleotides not matched to a gene: 22. The CDR3 nucleotides read TGTGCCACCAGCAGAGGCAGGGATTGGGGAGCGGGACCACATCGGTACGAGCAGTACTTC. This codes for CATSRGRDWGAGPHRYEQYF.

The genes are TRBV28 and TRBJ2-7; TRBD1 matches 8 bases. The CDR3 spans 14 residues. V shed 5 bases and J 2 bases; nucleotides not matched to a gene: 5. Germline values: CDR1 MDHEN, CDR2 SYDVKM. The CDR3 DNA follows: TGTGCCAGCAGTACTCCGGGACAGGCCTACGAGCAGTACTTC. It is translated as CASSTPGQAYEQYF.

The gene calls are TRBV2 and TRBJ1-5, with TRBD1 matching 11 bases. The CDR3 is made up of 16 amino acids. V was clipped by 4 bases and J by 7 bases; unmatched bases: 9. Germline CDR1 and CDR2: SNHLY and FYNNEI. Here the CDR3 DNA reads TGTGCCAGCAGTGGCACGGGGGGACAGGGGGTCCAGCCCCAGCATTTT. Its translation is CASSGTGGQGVQPQHF.

V usage is TRBV7-8 and J usage is TRBJ2-1, with 11 bases fitting TRBD2. The CDR3 spans 14 residues. Trimming removed 5 bases from V and 8 bases from J; junction bases left unmatched: 5. The germline gives CDR1 SGHVS, CDR2 FQNEAQ. The CDR3 DNA is TGTGCCAGCAGCCCGACTAGCGGGAAGGATGAGCAGTTCTTC. Encoded protein: CASSPTSGKDEQFF.

This chain joins TRBV19 and TRBJ1-5; possible D gene TRBD1, 6 bases. Per the germline V gene, CDR1 is LNHDA and CDR2 is SQIVND (reference sequence). The CDR3 loop spans 16 amino acids. The V and J ends lost 2 bases and 4 bases respectively, with 15 bases between them. CDR3 residues: CASSINPDRINQPQHF. The CDR3 DNA reads TGTGCCAGTAGTATAAACCCGGACAGAATTAATCAGCCCCAGCATTTT.

The chain has TRBV19 and TRBJ1-1, with 8 nucleotides matching TRBD1. With V trimmed by 6 bases and J by 1 base, 4 bases remained unmatched. The germline gives CDR1 LNHDA, CDR2 SQIVND (reference sequence). CDR3 length: 14 residues. The CDR3 reads CASRPGQANTEAFF. CDR3 bases: TGTGCCAGTAGGCCGGGACAGGCGAACACTGAAGCTTTCTTT. The complete variable domain, with remaining parts taken from reference TRBV19 and TRBJ1-1, reads DGGITQSPKYLFRKEGQNVTLSCEQNLNHDAMYWYRQDPGQGLRLIYYSQIVNDFQKGDIAEGYSVSREKKESFPLTVTSAQKNPTAFYLCASRPGQANTEAFFGQGTRLTVV.

The V gene is TRBV5-4, the J gene TRBJ2-2; 8 nucleotides agree with TRBD1. Trimming took 6 bases from V and 4 from J; bases not matched to a gene: 14. The CDR3 loop spans 17 amino acids. Germline CDR1 is SGHNT and CDR2 is YYREEE (reference sequence). The chain's CDR3 is CASMKGQGRTGTGELFF. CDR3 nucleotide sequence: TGTGCCAGCATGAAAGGACAGGGACGGACTGGCACCGGGGAGCTGTTTTTT.

V is TRBV30 and J is TRBJ2-7; 9 bases agree with TRBD1. The CDR3 totals 15 residues. Germline V gene lookup returns CDR1 GTSNPN and CDR2 SVGIG (reference sequence). Germline trimming cut 2 bases from V and 4 bases from J; bases unmatched to any gene: 9. The CDR3 region has the DNA TGTGCCTGGAGTCCGGCCGGGACAGGGACTTACGAGCAGTACTTC. Its protein product is CAWSPAGTGTYEQYF.

The chain has TRBV5-3 and TRBJ2-1; maybe TRBD2 (7 bases). TRBV5-3 has ORF status, its function being uncertain. The CDR3 spans 16 residues. Trimming pared 6 bases from V and 0 bases from J, leaving 16 bases between. The CDR3 reads CARTLARGASYNEQFF. As DNA, the CDR3 is TGTGCCAGAACCCTGGCTCGGGGGGCCTCCTACAATGAGCAGTTCTTC.

The CDR3 DNA sequence: TGTGCCAGCAGCTTGGCCGGGACAGGGGCCTACGAGCAGTACTTC. It specifies CASSLAGTGAYEQYF. The chain recombines TRBV5-5 with TRBJ2-7, with 10 nucleotides matching TRBD1. The CDR3 spans 15 residues. The junction had 2 bases not matched to a gene; V was cut back by 0 bases and J by 2 bases. Per germline, CDR1 SGHKS and CDR2 YYEKEE (reference sequence).

The genes are TRBV30 and TRBJ1-1, with no clear D. This CDR3 has 13 residues. Germline loops: CDR1 GTSNPN, CDR2 SVGIG (reference sequence). Between the trimmed V and J ends, which lost 2 bases and 1 base, there was a span of 8 bases. CDR3 sequence: CAWSPRRNTEAFF. DNA for the CDR3: TGTGCCTGGAGTCCACGTAGGAACACTGAAGCTTTCTTT.

This chain connects TRBV18 to TRBJ2-5; D gene ambiguous. The CDR3 runs to 13 residues. With 3 bases removed from V and 2 bases from J, the gap between germline ends came to 7 bases. Germline assignment: CDR1 KGHSH and CDR2 LQKENI. The CDR3 bases are TGTGCCAGCTCACCGGACGGACAAGAGACCCAGTACTTC. Translation: CASSPDGQETQYF.

This clone was detected only once. The chain is built from TRBV5-8 and TRBJ1-4, with TRBD1 matching 8 bases. The CDR3 has 14 amino acids. In germline, CDR1 is SGHTS, CDR2 YDEGEE. The trim removed 0 bases at V and 8 bases at J, leaving 3 bases unmatched. The CDR3 DNA follows: TGTGCCAGCAGCTTGGGACAGGGGTACGAAAAACTGTTTTTT. Residues: CASSLGQGYEKLFF.

CDR3 bases: TGTGCCAGCAGTTTAGGGTACAGGTTCTATGGCTACACCTTC. This codes for CASSLGYRFYGYTF. This chain links TRBV28 with TRBJ1-2; D is perhaps TRBD1 (5 bases). Trimming pared 2 bases from V and 4 bases from J, leaving 11 bases between. The CDR3 is 14 amino acids. Germline-derived CDR1 and CDR2 are MDHEN and SYDVKM.

This clone was recorded a few times. V and J are TRBV7-6 and TRBJ1-1; D is undetermined. The CDR3 consists of 14 residues. Germline V gives CDR1 SGHVS, CDR2 FNYEAQ. V lost 5 bases and J lost 3, with 13 bases in between. The CDR3 protein is CASSPTVVYTEAFF. The CDR3 nucleotides are TGTGCCAGCAGCCCTACCGTAGTGTACACTGAAGCTTTCTTT.

The gene calls are TRBV14 and TRBJ1-4, with 7 bases identical to TRBD1. V shed 4 bases, J shed 8 bases, and the junction held 16 bases outside the gene matches. CDR3 length: 17 amino acids. From germline, CDR1 is SGHDN and CDR2 FVKESK. CDR3 region: CASSPKSPTGYFEKLFF. The CDR3 DNA reads as TGTGCCAGCAGCCCCAAATCCCCGACAGGGTACTTCGAAAAACTGTTTTTT.

This clone occurred once. The chain joins TRBV28 to TRBJ2-5; 10 bases align to TRBD1. The CDR3 is 15 residues long. V lost 5 bases, J lost 3 bases, and 6 bases stayed unmatched. Germline assignment: CDR1 MDHEN and CDR2 SYDVKM. The CDR3, as DNA: TGTGCCAGCAGTCCTGCCGGGACAGGGGAAGAGACCCAGTACTTC. As protein: CASSPAGTGEETQYF.